The next 32 T cell receptor beta chains were all read from a single sample in a study of cytomegalovirus exposure and HLA in healthy donors. In the PCR, 60 Vbeta and 13 Jbeta primers were used. Sequencing used immunoSEQ multiplex PCR; TCRdb keeps in-frame clones, though not all of them. The repertoire holds approximately 100,000 clones, with 60% to 85% as singletons. The material sequenced was PBMCs. The receptors shown here come from a man between 50 and 59 years old in good health and CMV-seronegative.

The chain combines TRBV4-1 with TRBJ2-5; D gene uncertain. The CDR3 is 14 amino acids. V was cut by 3 bases and J by 0 bases, with 8 bases left in between. In germline, CDR1 is MGHRA, CDR2 YSYEKL. The CDR3 bases are TGCGCCAGCAGCCAGTACAGCTACCAAGAGACCCAGTACTTC. Its protein is CASSQYSYQETQYF.

The rearrangement links TRBV12-5 to TRBJ2-1, with D tentatively TRBD2 (6 bases). Germline CDR1 reads LGHNT; CDR2 reads FRNRAP. V shed 10 bases and J shed 4 bases, with 20 bases lying between them. This CDR3 comprises 15 residues. CDR3 residues: CATAGPLTDYNEQFF. CDR3 in DNA: TGTGCTACCGCGGGGCCCCTGACAGATTACAATGAGCAGTTCTTC.

This chain joins TRBV29-1 and TRBJ1-3, with D perhaps TRBD1 (6 bases). The CDR3 length is 15 residues. Trimming removed 7 bases from V and 0 bases from J, with 16 bases in between. Germline V gene sequence: CDR1 SQVTM, CDR2 ANQGSEA. The CDR3 reads CSARVGAHSGNTIYF. CDR3 coding DNA: TGCAGCGCACGGGTGGGGGCTCACTCTGGAAACACCATATATTTT.

This clone was observed a handful of times. V usage is TRBV19 and J usage is TRBJ2-1, with TRBD2 identical over 7 bases. V was pared by 7 bases and J by 5 bases, with 11 bases of the junction left unmatched. Germline CDR1 reads LNHDA; CDR2 reads SQIVND (reference sequence). The CDR3 has 15 residues. The CDR3 DNA reads as TGTGCCAGTAATTCTCCTGGGGGGGGAGACAATGAGCAGTTCTTC. It encodes CASNSPGGGDNEQFF.

This clone turned up a few times. The chain links TRBV14 to TRBJ1-2; D gene unclear. Looked up from germline, CDR1 is SGHDN and CDR2 is FVKESK. V lost 0 bases to trimming and J lost 8 bases, with 13 bases between them. This CDR3 has 14 residues. The CDR3 DNA sequence: TGTGCCAGCAGCCAAGATCTCGGGAGGCCCGGCTACACCTTC. Encoded protein: CASSQDLGRPGYTF.

In this sample, this clone turned up once. J is TRBJ2-3 and V is TRBV19; no reliable D call. The germline V gene encodes CDR1 LNHDA and CDR2 SQIVND (reference sequence). V was shortened by 6 bases and J by 0 bases, with 10 bases between the two germline ends. CDR3 length: 14 residues. The CDR3 DNA follows: TGTGCCAGTAGCAATTCCCCCAGCACAGATACGCAGTATTTT. Translated, it gives CASSNSPSTDTQYF.

This clone is a singleton in its sample. The V gene is TRBV6-5, the J gene TRBJ1-4; a weak D match, TRBD1 (5 bases). Trimming removed 0 bases at V and 7 bases at J, with 12 bases between. CDR1 MNHEY and CDR2 SVGAGI come from the germline V gene. The CDR3 totals 15 residues. CDR3 nucleotides: TGTGCCAGCAGTTACTCAACCGGGGGTGGTGAAAAACTGTTTTTT. As protein: CASSYSTGGGEKLFF.

This clone was seen only a few times. This sequence joins TRBV7-3 and TRBJ1-1; perhaps TRBD1 as D (6 bases). This CDR3 contains 14 residues. The V gene's germline CDR1 is SGHTA and CDR2 FQGTGA. V lost 4 bases, J lost 3 bases, and 12 bases lay in between. CDR3 amino acids: CASSSQGIDTEAFF. The CDR3 nucleotides read TGTGCCAGCAGCTCACAGGGAATTGACACTGAAGCTTTCTTT.

This clone was counted a single time. The CDR3 coding sequence is TGTGCCACCAAGGGGGCTGGCGGCTATGGCTACACCTTC. As protein: CATKGAGGYGYTF. The rearrangement uses TRBV10-3 and TRBJ1-2; 7 bases align to TRBD1. J lost 4 bases, V lost 10 bases, and 9 bases had no gene match. The CDR3 has 13 amino acids. The germline V gene encodes CDR1 ENHRY and CDR2 SYGVKD.

The chain joins TRBV7-9 to TRBJ1-4, with D uncertain. The CDR3 extends over 14 amino acids. Germline loops: CDR1 SEHNR, CDR2 FQNEAQ (reference sequence). Trimming shortened V by 1 base and J by 6 bases, and 9 bases separated the two germline ends. The CDR3 coding sequence is TGTGCCAGCAGCTTAGGCCGGTACGATGAAAAACTGTTTTTT. It encodes CASSLGRYDEKLFF. Complete variable domain (other parts from reference TRBV7-9 and TRBJ1-4): DTGVSQNPRHKITKRGQNVTFRCDPISEHNRLYWYRQTLGQGPEFLTYFQNEAQLEKSRLLSDRFSAERPKGSFSTLEIQRTEQGDSAMYLCASSLGRYDEKLFFGSGTQLSVL.

The rearrangement uses TRBV18 and TRBJ2-1, with no clear D. Germline V gene data show CDR1 as KGHSH and CDR2 as LQKENI. This CDR3 spans 17 amino acids. V lost 1 base to trimming and J lost 4 bases, with 17 bases between them. DNA of the CDR3: TGTGCCAGCTCACCACGAATAGCTTCAAATGTGTACAATGAGCAGTTCTTC. Its protein is CASSPRIASNVYNEQFF.

The V call is TRBV6-5, the J call TRBJ2-7; no definite D call. CDR1 MNHEY and CDR2 SVGAGI come from the germline V gene. CDR3 length: 14 amino acids. With 2 bases removed from V and 0 bases from J, the gap between germline ends came to 8 bases. The CDR3 loop reads CASSYTAFSYEQYF. In nucleotides, the CDR3 is TGTGCCAGCAGTTACACAGCCTTCTCCTACGAGCAGTACTTC.

This clone was recorded a few times. The CDR3 coding sequence is TGTGCCAGTAGTATGGCCCAAGAGACCCAGTACTTC. This gives the protein CASSMAQETQYF. The gene calls are TRBV19 and TRBJ2-5, with D unresolved. CDR3 length equals 12 residues. Germline CDR1 and CDR2: LNHDA and SQIVND (reference sequence). The V end lost 3 bases, the J end lost 1 base, and 3 bases lay between the germline ends.

This clone was seen more than once but under ten times. The chain joins TRBV28 to TRBJ2-7; the D gene is possibly TRBD2 (5 bases). The CDR3 sequence is 13 residues long. Germline V gene data show CDR1 as MDHEN and CDR2 as SYDVKM. Between the trimmed V and J ends, which lost 6 bases and 2 bases, there was a span of 11 bases. As DNA, the CDR3 is TGTGCCAGCAGACTCCCCGGGGCCTACGAGCAGTACTTC. Translation: CASRLPGAYEQYF.

In this sample, this clone turned up once. The CDR3 region has the DNA TGCGCCAGCAGCCCCCGGCTAGCGGAGACGAACACCGGGGAGCTGTTTTTT. As protein: CASSPRLAETNTGELFF. The gene calls are TRBV4-1 and TRBJ2-2; 7 bases are shared with TRBD2. With 4 bases clipped from V and 0 bases from J, the junction kept 8 bases outside the gene matches. Per the germline V gene, CDR1 is MGHRA and CDR2 is YSYEKL. The CDR3 runs to 17 residues.

The chain joins TRBV9 to TRBJ2-1, with 9 bases matching TRBD2. Trimming removed 0 bases from V and 0 bases from J; junction bases left unmatched: 7. Germline V CDR1 and CDR2: SGDLS, YYNGEE. The CDR3 spans 18 residues. The CDR3 loop reads CASSVGLAGPSSYNEQFF. For the CDR3, the DNA is TGTGCCAGCAGCGTAGGGCTAGCGGGGCCTAGCTCCTACAATGAGCAGTTCTTC.

This chain joins TRBV11-2 and TRBJ2-1, with D hard to call. CDR1 is SGHAT, CDR2 FQNNGV, per germline. The CDR3 is 12 amino acids. Trimming pared 2 bases from V and 7 bases from J, leaving 6 bases between. The CDR3 sequence: CASSLPGNEQFF. The CDR3 bases are TGTGCCAGCAGCTTACCCGGGAATGAGCAGTTCTTC.

The rearrangement joins TRBV7-7 to TRBJ2-1, with D possibly TRBD1 on 6 matching bases. CDR3 length equals 13 residues. V lost 5 bases to trimming and J lost 4 bases, with 9 bases between them. Per germline, CDR1 SSHAT and CDR2 FNYEAQ (reference sequence). The CDR3 coding sequence is TGTGCCAGCAGCCCTGACAGGTACAATGAGCAGTTCTTC. Its translation is CASSPDRYNEQFF.

The V gene is TRBV9, the J gene TRBJ2-4; D gene ambiguous. Trimming stripped 4 bases from V and 6 bases from J, with 11 bases between. CDR3 length: 13 amino acids. CDR1 is SGDLS and CDR2 is YYNGEE in the germline V gene. The CDR3 DNA reads TGTGCCAGCAGCCCTCGCCCCGGAAACATTCAGTACTTC. It encodes CASSPRPGNIQYF.

The chain is built from TRBV6-1 and TRBJ1-1, with D possibly TRBD1 on 5 matching bases. V lost 6 bases and J 1 base, leaving 9 bases between the germline ends. Germline V CDR1 and CDR2: MNHNS, SASEGT. The CDR3 covers 13 residues. CDR3 bases: TGTGCCAGCAGGATGGACACGAACACTGAAGCTTTCTTT. Residues: CASRMDTNTEAFF.

The chain combines TRBV7-2 with TRBJ2-7; 8 nucleotides align to TRBD2. V shed 1 base, J shed 0 bases, and the junction held 2 bases outside the gene matches. Germline V gene lookup returns CDR1 SGHTA and CDR2 FQGNSA. CDR3 size: 15 residues. The CDR3, as DNA: TGTGCCAGCAGCTTAGGTCTAGCGGGCTCCTACGAGCAGTACTTC. Its protein product is CASSLGLAGSYEQYF.

This chain links TRBV30 with TRBJ1-6, with TRBD1 as a possible D gene (5 bases). This CDR3 spans 13 amino acids. Germline V CDR1 and CDR2: GTSNPN, SVGIG (reference sequence). V dropped 2 bases and J dropped 8 bases, with 10 bases sitting between them. The CDR3 DNA reads TGTGCCTGGAGTTATCAGACAGATTCACCCCTCCACTTT. Translation gives CAWSYQTDSPLHF.

The chain combines TRBV27 with TRBJ2-5, with D maybe TRBD2 (5 bases). With the DNA end fitting TRBJ2-7 better, the J assignment may be wrong. The CDR3 spans 15 residues. CDR1 is MNHEY, CDR2 SMNVEV, per germline (reference sequence). The CDR3: CASSLKADSRYEQYF. Here the CDR3 DNA reads TGTGCCAGCAGTCTCAAGGCGGACTCTCGGTACGAGCAGTACTTC.

This clone appeared a few times. This chain connects TRBV10-1 to TRBJ2-3; D may be TRBD1 (5 bases). Trimming took 5 bases from V and 0 from J, leaving 15 bases between them. The germline V gene has CDR1 WNHNN and CDR2 SYGVQD (reference sequence). The length of the CDR3 is 16 residues. The CDR3 reads CASSPTDSQSTDTQYF. DNA for the CDR3: TGCGCCAGCAGTCCCACAGACAGCCAGAGCACAGATACGCAGTATTTT.

The rearrangement links TRBV11-2 to TRBJ2-1, with 10 bases that match TRBD2. From germline, CDR1 is SGHAT and CDR2 FQNNGV. Unmatched junction bases numbered 5, after V lost 6 bases and J lost 3 bases. This CDR3 is built from 15 residues. The CDR3 DNA reads TGTGCCAGCAGTCGATTAGCGGGGGGCTACAATGAGCAGTTCTTC. Residues: CASSRLAGGYNEQFF.

The V gene is TRBV6-4, the J gene TRBJ2-2; 9 bases match TRBD1. J gave up 5 bases and V 2 bases, and 3 bases lay outside the gene matches. The germline gives CDR1 MRHNA, CDR2 SNTAGT. The length of the CDR3 is 15 residues. CDR3 residues: CASSDGDRGTGELFF. In DNA, the CDR3 is TGTGCCAGCAGTGACGGTGACAGGGGGACCGGGGAGCTGTTTTTT.

This chain joins TRBV6-1 and TRBJ2-1, with D tentatively TRBD1 (6 bases). The ends were cut back, 6 bases at V and 6 bases at J, with 18 bases in the middle. The CDR3 is 15 residues long. CDR1 and CDR2 from the germline V gene are MNHNS and SASEGT. The CDR3 region has the DNA TGTGCCAGCAGAAAAACAGGGATCTCCCCCAATGAGCAGTTCTTC. This encodes CASRKTGISPNEQFF.

This clone was seen a single time. The rearrangement uses TRBV7-2 and TRBJ2-3; TRBD2 agrees at 10 bases. Germline V lookup: CDR1 SGHTA, CDR2 FQGNSA. Unmatched junction bases numbered 7, after V lost 5 bases and J lost 5 bases. The CDR3 covers 15 residues. The CDR3 DNA follows: TGTGCCAGCAGCAGTGCTAGCGGGAGAATAGATACGCAGTATTTT. As protein: CASSSASGRIDTQYF.

V and J are TRBV6-5 and TRBJ1-1, with D possibly TRBD1 on 5 matching bases. V dropped 0 bases and J dropped 7 bases, with 9 bases sitting between them. Per germline, CDR1 MNHEY and CDR2 SVGAGI. There are 13 residues in the CDR3. The CDR3 DNA is TGTGCCAGCAGTTACTCGGCAGGGCGTGAAGCTTTCTTT. It codes for CASSYSAGREAFF.

The rearrangement joins TRBV29-1 to TRBJ2-3; D not certain. CDR1 SQVTM and CDR2 ANQGSEA come from the germline V gene. The V and J ends lost 7 bases and 0 bases respectively, with 14 bases between them. The CDR3 loop spans 14 amino acids. The CDR3 coding sequence is TGCAGCGCCCAACGGCGGTCTAGCACAGATACGCAGTATTTT. This gives the protein CSAQRRSSTDTQYF.

This clone was recorded only once. DNA of the CDR3: TGTGCCAGCATAACAGGGATCTATGGCTACACCTTC. Amino acid sequence: CASITGIYGYTF. J is TRBJ1-2 and V is TRBV2; perhaps TRBD1 as D (6 bases). V lost 7 bases, J lost 4 bases, and 10 bases lay in between. This CDR3 is 12 amino acids long. CDR1 is SNHLY, CDR2 FYNNEI, per germline.

The rearrangement uses TRBV6-6 and TRBJ1-5; a weak D match, TRBD1 (5 bases). The CDR3 contains 16 residues. CDR1 is MNHNY and CDR2 is SVGAGI in the germline V gene (reference sequence). Trimming took off 5 bases at V and 1 base at J, with 15 bases between the two ends. Here the CDR3 reads CASSPQGRRSNQPQHF. The CDR3 region has the DNA TGTGCCAGCAGTCCTCAGGGCCGCCGCAGCAATCAGCCCCAGCATTTT.